The 2 T cell receptor beta chains in this list originate from one sample, sequenced in a study of OX40 agonist ivuxolimab in advanced cancers. Produced via immunoSEQ multiplex PCR; TCRdb's table is partial and in-frame only. The sample includes approximately 100,000 clones, roughly nine tenths of them seen just once. The sample was CD4+ or CD8+ T cells sorted from blood, taken in a trial of the OX40 agonist ivuxolimab. The receptors were gathered from an adult with an advanced solid tumor such as melanoma, head and neck, liver or kidney cancer.

The V gene is TRBV6-6, the J gene TRBJ2-5, with 7 nucleotides matching TRBD1. Germline assignment: CDR1 MNHNY and CDR2 SVGAGI (reference sequence). The CDR3 runs 13 residues. V was clipped by 5 bases and J by 5 bases; unmatched bases: 5. CDR3 DNA: TGTGCCAGCAGTATGACAGGGACGGAGACCCAGTACTTC. Protein sequence: CASSMTGTETQYF.

The chain has TRBV9 and TRBJ2-5, with D maybe TRBD2 (5 bases). This CDR3 contains 15 residues. V dropped 3 bases and J dropped 1 base, with 13 bases sitting between them. Germline lookup yields CDR1 SGDLS and CDR2 YYNGEE. Here the CDR3 DNA reads TGTGCCAGCAGCGCCCAAAGAGGGAGCCAAGAGACCCAGTACTTC. Translation gives CASSAQRGSQETQYF.